This passage covers 32 T cell receptor beta chains from one sample sequenced in a study of human T cells and chemical hapten exposure. Noted time point: patch test 1, 2 weeks after DPC sensitization. Described treatment: therapeutic diphenylcyclopropenone sensitization with weekly scalp DPC. RNA extraction used unfractionated whole blood as the source of total RNA. TCRdb used MiXCR to reprocess the RACE reads, holding one entry per CDR3 protein. The profile shows 40,000 or so distinct CDR3 sequences, 3.5% to 4% of them singletons. The specimen was whole blood, collected in connection with sensitization to the hapten diphenylcyclopropenone (DPC). All receptors derive from a man aged 50-59 years with alopecia areata. Some clones in this sample may be carry-over from other donors' samples.

This clonotype was observed many times. This rearrangement joins TRBV28 to TRBJ1-4; D is perhaps TRBD1 (5 bases). CDR1 is MDHEN, CDR2 SYDVKM, per germline. The CDR3 has 14 residues. Trimming cost V 8 bases and J 0 bases, with 10 bases left between them. The CDR3 DNA is TGTGCCAGCCACGACAGTGCAACTAATGAAAAACTGTTTTTT. Translated, it gives CASHDSATNEKLFF. The whole variable domain, remainder taken from reference TRBV28 and TRBJ1-4, is DVKVTQSSRYLVKRTGEKVFLECVQDMDHENMFWYRQDPGLGLRLIYFSYDVKMKEKGDIPEGYSVSREKKERFSLILESASTNQTSMYLCASHDSATNEKLFFGSGTQLSVL.

There are many counts of this clonotype. This chain joins TRBV7-2 and TRBJ1-5; D is perhaps TRBD1 (5 bases). The CDR3 is 14 amino acids. CDR1 is SGHTA, CDR2 FQGNSA, per germline. V was pared by 2 bases and J by 8 bases, with 13 bases between. The CDR3 protein is CASSLLGDREPQHF. CDR3 coding DNA: TGTGCCAGCAGCTTATTGGGGGATCGGGAGCCCCAGCATTTT.

This clonotype occurred many times. The rearrangement links TRBV20-1 to TRBJ2-2, with no clear D. CDR1 is DFQATT and CDR2 is SNEGSKA in the germline V gene (reference sequence). This CDR3 contains 13 residues. The V gene lost 7 bases and the J gene lost 1 base, with 10 bases spanning the gap. This chain's CDR3 is CSVILQNTGELFF. CDR3 in DNA: TGCAGTGTGATACTTCAGAACACCGGGGAGCTGTTTTTT.

This clonotype was detected ten times or more. DNA for the CDR3: TGTGCCAGCAGTTTTGTCGGACAGGGGGTCGGTTTAAACAATGAGCAGTTCTTC. This sequence encodes CASSFVGQGVGLNNEQFF. This chain links TRBV12-3 or TRBV12-4 with TRBJ2-1; 10 nucleotides line up with TRBD1. This CDR3 region has 18 residues. V dropped 3 bases and J dropped 5; count of bases not matched to a gene: 13.

The sample holds many counts of this clonotype. The gene calls are TRBV28 and TRBJ2-3; 8 bases fit TRBD2. Germline CDR1 MDHEN, CDR2 SYDVKM. V gave up 4 bases and J gave up 3 bases; unmatched junction bases: 3. The CDR3 spans 14 residues. CDR3: CASSSPSGTDTQYF. CDR3 coding DNA: TGTGCCAGCAGTTCTCCTAGCGGGACAGATACGCAGTATTTT.

As to this clonotype: The junction departs from germline at one end; a sequencing error may be responsible. The chain links TRBV19 to TRBJ2-5; 7 bases are a match to TRBD1. The V gene's germline CDR1 is LNHDA and CDR2 SQIVND (reference sequence). The CDR3 contains 17 residues. The CDR3 sequence: CASSIGGRTGSHKTQYF. CDR3 coding DNA: TGTGCCAGTAGCATAGGTGGTAGGACAGGATCGCATAAGACCCAGTACTTC.

This clonotype was seen many times. This rearrangement joins TRBV10-3 to TRBJ1-4; TRBD1 aligns across 10 bases. The J segment lost 6 bases and the V segment lost 9 bases, leaving 4 bases of the junction unmatched. The CDR3 sequence is 13 residues long. The germline V gene encodes CDR1 ENHRY and CDR2 SYGVKD. In DNA, the CDR3 is TGTGCCATTGCCGGGACAGGGGATGAAAAACTGTTTTTT. This sequence encodes CAIAGTGDEKLFF.

This clonotype occurred many times. The chain uses TRBV3-1 and TRBJ1-1, with D unclear. CDR1 is LGHDT and CDR2 is YNNKEL in the germline V gene (reference sequence). This CDR3 has 14 residues. V dropped 1 base and J dropped 1 base, with 7 bases sitting between them. CDR3 sequence reads: CASSQVEGNTEAFF. The CDR3 nucleotides are TGTGCCAGCAGCCAAGTTGAGGGGAACACTGAAGCTTTCTTT.

Ten or more counts support this clonotype. The rearrangement uses TRBV12-3 or TRBV12-4 and TRBJ1-5; D gene ambiguous. The V gene lost 6 bases and the J gene lost 0 bases, with 15 bases spanning the gap. The CDR3 runs 16 residues. Here the CDR3 reads CASSYPRRNSNQPQHF. The CDR3 nucleotides read TGTGCCAGCAGCTACCCTAGGCGGAATAGCAATCAGCCCCAGCATTTT.

The genes are TRBV29-1 and TRBJ2-3; D possibly corresponds to TRBD2 (7 bases). CDR3 length: 13 residues. The V end was cut by 6 bases, the J end by 2 bases, with 12 bases between. Germline assignment: CDR1 SQVTM and CDR2 ANQGSEA. The CDR3 sequence is CSVAGGPTDTQYF. CDR3 in DNA: TGCAGCGTCGCCGGGGGGCCCACAGATACGCAGTATTTT.

In this sample, this clonotype turned up many times. The gene calls are TRBV2 and TRBJ2-1; 10 bases are a match to TRBD2. This CDR3 comprises 16 residues. The V and J ends lost 6 bases and 8 bases, in that order; junction bases with no gene match: 13. CDR1 and CDR2 (germline): SNHLY, FYNNEI. Here the CDR3 DNA reads TGTGCCAGCAGGGCAACCTATCTAGCGGGAGTCGATGAGCAGTTCTTC. Its translation: CASRATYLAGVDEQFF.

This clonotype was recorded at least ten times. CDR3 DNA sequence: TGTGCCAGCAGCTCTACTCCGGGATCCTCCTACGAGCAGTACTTC. Protein: CASSSTPGSSYEQYF. The chain combines TRBV7-8 with TRBJ2-7, with D tentatively TRBD2 (5 bases). This CDR3 has 15 residues. The V gene's germline CDR1 is SGHVS and CDR2 FQNEAQ. V lost 4 bases and J 0 bases, leaving 13 bases between the germline ends.

This clonotype was recorded many times. V and J are TRBV7-8 and TRBJ2-1; TRBD2 matches 7 bases. The length of the CDR3 is 17 residues. The germline CDR1 and CDR2 sequences are SGHVS and FQNEAQ. With V trimmed by 2 bases and J by 3 bases, 10 bases remained unmatched. CDR3 protein: CASSLSENGRNYNEQFF. In nucleotides, the CDR3 is TGTGCCAGCAGCTTATCGGAGAACGGGAGGAACTACAATGAGCAGTTCTTC. Using reference TRBV7-8 and TRBJ2-1 for the parts outside the CDR3, the full variable domain is GAGVSQSPRYKVAKRGQDVALRCDPISGHVSLFWYQQALGQGPEFLTYFQNEAQLDKSGLPSDRFFAERPEGSVSTLKIQRTQQEDSAVYLCASSLSENGRNYNEQFFGPGTRLTVL.

This clonotype was detected ten times or more. The chain carries TRBV29-1 and TRBJ1-3, with D unresolved. The CDR3 covers 13 residues. V was shortened by 4 bases and J by 1 base, with 8 bases between the two germline ends. Germline CDR1 reads SQVTM; CDR2 reads ANQGSEA. This CDR3 is CSVVKTSGNTIYF. CDR3 nucleotides: TGCAGCGTTGTGAAAACATCTGGAAACACCATATATTTT.

This clonotype appeared many times. This chain links TRBV28 with TRBJ2-7, with D tentatively TRBD2 (6 bases). The CDR3 consists of 13 residues. V lost 2 bases to trimming and J lost 6 bases, with 11 bases between them. CDR1 is MDHEN, CDR2 SYDVKM, per germline. DNA of the CDR3: TGTGCCAGCAGTTTAACTAGCCCCCCCGAGCAGTACTTC. This encodes CASSLTSPPEQYF.

This clonotype was observed at least ten times. The V and J genes are TRBV6-1 and TRBJ2-5; perhaps D is TRBD1 or TRBD2 (5 bases each). V lost 4 bases and J 5 bases, leaving 11 bases between the germline ends. CDR1 and CDR2 (germline): MNHNS, SASEGT. This CDR3 spans 13 amino acids. This chain's CDR3 is CASSVRGEETQYF. CDR3 DNA: TGTGCCAGCAGTGTGCGAGGGGAGGAGACCCAGTACTTC.

This clonotype was detected a few times. This rearrangement joins TRBV15 to TRBJ2-6; D unresolved. V lost 0 bases and J 13 bases, leaving 10 bases between the germline ends. Germline assignment: CDR1 LNHNV and CDR2 YYDKDF (reference sequence). The CDR3 has 13 amino acids. CDR3 coding DNA: TGTGCCACCAGCAGAGAGGGCAGCAAGGTCCTGACTTTC. It translates to CATSREGSKVLTF.

In its sample, this clonotype was seen a few times. The chain is built from TRBV10-3 and TRBJ2-1, with 8 bases identical to TRBD2. With V trimmed by 3 bases and J by 7 bases, 8 bases remained unmatched. Germline values: CDR1 ENHRY, CDR2 SYGVKD. This CDR3 spans 15 amino acids. The DNA for the CDR3 is TGTGCCATCAGTGACTTTCGGCGGGAGGCAAATGAGCAGTTCTTC. It specifies CAISDFRREANEQFF.

Ten or more counts support this clonotype. The chain recombines TRBV10-2 with TRBJ2-7, with D perhaps matching TRBD1 (6 bases). The germline V gene has CDR1 WSHSY and CDR2 SAAADI. This CDR3 is 14 amino acids long. V was trimmed by 6 bases and J by 2 bases, leaving 14 bases between them. CDR3 loop: CASRAPGHPYEQYF. The CDR3 nucleotides are TGCGCCAGCAGGGCCCCGGGACACCCCTACGAGCAGTACTTC.

This clonotype showed up just a few times. This chain connects TRBV25-1 to TRBJ2-2; TRBD1 might be the D (5 bases). From germline, CDR1 is MGHDK and CDR2 SYGVNS. With 3 bases removed from V and 2 bases from J, the gap between germline ends came to 10 bases. This CDR3 spans 15 amino acids. CDR3 sequence: CASSDAGHNTGELFF. The CDR3 nucleotides are TGTGCCAGCAGTGACGCCGGACACAACACCGGGGAGCTGTTTTTT.

This clonotype has a count of ten or more. The CDR3 DNA follows: TGCGCCAGCAGCCAGGTTCGACAGGGACGAACTGAAGCTTTCTTT. This codes for CASSQVRQGRTEAFF. V and J are TRBV4-1 and TRBJ1-1; 7 bases map to TRBD1. This CDR3 spans 15 amino acids. Germline CDR1 and CDR2: MGHRA and YSYEKL. J lost 5 bases, V lost 3 bases, and 9 bases had no gene match.

This clonotype was counted ten times or more. This chain links TRBV10-1 with TRBJ1-3, with D unclear. The CDR3 covers 15 residues. The V and J ends lost 3 bases and 0 bases respectively, with 9 bases between them. Germline CDR1 is WNHNN and CDR2 is SYGVQD (reference sequence). The CDR3 DNA reads as TGCGCCAGCAGTGACCCGGGCGTCTCTGGAAACACCATATATTTT. Protein sequence: CASSDPGVSGNTIYF.

This clonotype was counted many times. V is TRBV12-3 or TRBV12-4 and J is TRBJ2-2; D may be TRBD1 (5 bases). The length of the CDR3 is 13 residues. Deletions cut 7 bases from V and 8 bases from J, with 14 bases between. The CDR3 spells CASTVWGRGELFF. CDR3 nucleotide sequence: TGTGCCAGCACTGTGTGGGGCAGAGGGGAGCTGTTTTTT.

Ten or more counts support this clonotype. The chain uses TRBV20-1 and TRBJ2-3; D ambiguous. V lost 0 bases, J lost 7 bases, and 17 bases lay in between. This CDR3 has 15 amino acids. Germline lookup yields CDR1 DFQATT and CDR2 SNEGSKA (reference sequence). In nucleotides, the CDR3 is TGCAGTGCTAGAGATAGCTCTCCCCTCGGTAATACGCAGTATTTT. Protein sequence: CSARDSSPLGNTQYF.

There are many counts of this clonotype. This sequence joins TRBV6-2 or TRBV6-3 and TRBJ1-2; 9 nucleotides line up with TRBD1. This CDR3 is built from 13 residues. Germline trimming cut 5 bases from V and 8 bases from J; bases unmatched to any gene: 6. Germline assignment: CDR1 MNHEY and CDR2 SVGEGT. The CDR3: CASSPLDRGGYTF. The CDR3 nucleotides are TGTGCCAGCAGTCCCCTGGACAGGGGCGGCTACACCTTC.

This clonotype was seen repeatedly, ten times or more. The chain combines TRBV29-1 with TRBJ2-1; 7 bases line up with TRBD2. The CDR3 has 15 residues. The germline V gene encodes CDR1 SQVTM and CDR2 ANQGSEA. V trimming: 7 bases; J trimming: 6 bases; junction bases outside the gene matches: 15. This CDR3 reads CSGGGDLSSSNEQFF. CDR3 sequence (DNA): TGCAGCGGGGGGGGGGACCTAAGCTCTTCCAATGAGCAGTTCTTC.

V usage is TRBV12-3 or TRBV12-4 and J usage is TRBJ1-5; TRBD1 matches at 7 bases. The V gene end was trimmed by 5 bases and the J gene end by 2 bases; junction bases not matched to a gene: 3. The CDR3 has 14 residues. CDR3 sequence (DNA): TGTGCCAGCAGTAAAACAGGGGGCAATCAGCCCCAGCATTTT. Protein: CASSKTGGNQPQHF.

The genes are TRBV6-2 or TRBV6-3 and TRBJ1-1; perhaps TRBD1 as D (5 bases). This CDR3 is built from 15 residues. Germline V gives CDR1 MNHEY, CDR2 SVGEGT. With 2 bases removed from V and 0 bases from J, the gap between germline ends came to 10 bases. Here the CDR3 DNA reads TGTGCCAGCAGTTACAGGGGCCTTATGAACACTGAAGCTTTCTTT. Protein: CASSYRGLMNTEAFF.

The chain couples TRBV10-3 to TRBJ1-6; D not resolved. The CDR3 has 16 amino acids. Germline V gene sequence: CDR1 ENHRY, CDR2 SYGVKD. V lost 0 bases, J lost 8 bases, and 14 bases lay in between. CDR3 amino acids: CAISESEIQLDSPLHF. CDR3 nucleotide sequence: TGTGCCATCAGTGAGTCTGAGATACAATTGGATTCACCCCTCCACTTT.

In its sample, this clonotype was seen a few times. The gene calls are TRBV28 and TRBJ1-1; 7 bases align to TRBD1. The CDR3 is made up of 12 amino acids. The V segment lost 5 bases and the J segment 8 bases; nucleotides outside the gene matches: 5. In germline, CDR1 is MDHEN, CDR2 SYDVKM. CDR3 DNA: TGTGCCAGCAGTACCCCGACAGGGGAAGCTTTCTTT. Translating it yields CASSTPTGEAFF.

This clonotype was seen repeatedly, ten times or more. The chain links TRBV18 to TRBJ2-7, with 7 bases that match TRBD1. CDR3 size: 15 residues. J was trimmed by 0 bases and V by 3 bases; bases with no gene match: 5. Germline V gene data show CDR1 as KGHSH and CDR2 as LQKENI. The CDR3: CASSPESGGSYEQYF. CDR3 DNA: TGTGCCAGCTCACCCGAGTCAGGGGGCTCCTACGAGCAGTACTTC.

This clonotype was detected a few times. The rearrangement joins TRBV6-1 to TRBJ1-5; the D is unclear. The CDR3 is 16 amino acids. Per the germline V gene, CDR1 is MNHNS and CDR2 is SASEGT. V lost 3 bases to trimming and J lost 0 bases, with 12 bases between them. The CDR3 DNA reads as TGTGCCAGCAGTGAGGGCACAATTTATAGCAATCAGCCCCAGCATTTT. Its protein is CASSEGTIYSNQPQHF.